These 15 T cell receptor beta chains originate from one sample sequenced in a study of blood T cell repertoires in COVID-19. The method was immunoSEQ multiplex PCR; TCRdb's version includes in-frame clones alone and lacks a portion of them. The data show some 120,000 clones, more than 80% seen once. The sequencing input was peripheral blood. The receptor set was obtained from a human donor in a cohort sampled during active COVID-19.

The CDR3 here is CASSFAPSSYEQYV. The CDR3 DNA sequence: TGTGCCAGCAGTTTTGCGCCGAGCTCCTACGAGCAGTACGTC. V gene TRBV6-2 or TRBV6-3 combines with J gene TRBJ2-7; D is unclear. In germline, CDR1 is MNHEY, CDR2 SVGEGT. Trimming pared 4 bases from V and 0 bases from J, leaving 10 bases between. This CDR3 is 14 amino acids long.

The chain employs TRBV5-6 and TRBJ2-7, with D possibly being TRBD2 (5 bases). Germline CDR1 is SGHDT and CDR2 is YYEEEE. Deletions cut 4 bases from V and 0 bases from J, with 14 bases between. This CDR3 region has 15 residues. The CDR3 nucleotides read TGTGCCAGCAGCCAGAAGGGAGTTAGCTCCTACGAGCAGTACGTC. Translated, it gives CASSQKGVSSYEQYV.

To note about this clone: One end of the junction fails to match germline, which may point to a read error. The chain joins TRBV19 to TRBJ1-1; TRBD1 matches 7 bases. The CDR3 contains 13 residues. Germline V gene data show CDR1 as LNHDA and CDR2 as SQIVND (reference sequence). DNA for the CDR3: TGTGCCAGTACTATAGACAGGGTGACTGAAGCTTTCTTT. It is translated as CASTIDRVTEAFF.

The rearrangement joins TRBV11-2 to TRBJ1-1, with D perhaps matching TRBD1 (5 bases). This CDR3 is built from 14 residues. Trimming pared 5 bases from V and 11 bases from J, leaving 21 bases between. CDR1 and CDR2 (germline): SGHAT, FQNNGV. The CDR3 DNA is TGTGCCAGCAGCGAAATACGGGGAGGTCGGGGGGCTTTCTTT. This gives the protein CASSEIRGGRGAFF. The full variable domain, rest sourced from reference TRBV11-2 and TRBJ1-1, is EAGVAQSPRYKIIEKRQSVAFWCNPISGHATLYWYQQILGQGPKLLIQFQNNGVVDDSQLPKDRFSAERLKGVDSTLKIQPAKLEDSAVYLCASSEIRGGRGAFFGQGTRLTVV.

This clone was counted once. The chain is built from TRBV12-3 or TRBV12-4 and TRBJ1-1; D call uncertain. CDR3 length equals 13 residues. Trimming cost V 3 bases and J 4 bases, with 9 bases left between them. This CDR3 is CASSFVASTEAFF. The CDR3, as DNA: TGTGCCAGCAGTTTTGTAGCGTCCACTGAAGCTTTCTTT.

The gene calls are TRBV19 and TRBJ1-5; 8 bases map to TRBD1. The CDR3 is 18 amino acids. Germline CDR1 and CDR2: LNHDA and SQIVND (reference sequence). The V and J ends lost 6 bases and 0 bases, in that order; junction bases with no gene match: 13. CDR3 nucleotide sequence: TGTGCCAGTAGGTCCAGACAGGGGTCAAGCTATAGCAATCAGCCCCAGCATTTT. Its translation: CASRSRQGSSYSNQPQHF.

V is TRBV19 and J is TRBJ1-1, with 8 positions matching TRBD1. The CDR3 has 13 residues. The junction had 1 base not matched to a gene; V was cut back by 3 bases and J by 4 bases. Germline CDR1 LNHDA, CDR2 SQIVND (reference sequence). This chain's CDR3 is CASSIRGRTEAFF. The DNA of the CDR3 is TGTGCCAGTAGTATCAGGGGGCGCACTGAAGCTTTCTTT.

The gene calls are TRBV27 and TRBJ1-2; TRBD1 aligns across 9 bases. This CDR3 spans 14 amino acids. With 6 bases clipped from V and 5 bases from J, the junction kept 7 bases outside the gene matches. CDR1 is MNHEY and CDR2 is SMNVEV in the germline V gene (reference sequence). CDR3 in amino acids: CASSHDRGDYGYTF. CDR3 sequence (DNA): TGTGCCAGCAGCCATGACAGGGGGGATTATGGCTACACCTTC.

The chain uses TRBV5-1 and TRBJ2-1; perhaps TRBD2 as D (6 bases). V was shortened by 7 bases and J by 5 bases, with 16 bases between the two germline ends. Germline values: CDR1 SGHRS, CDR2 YFSETQ. The CDR3 is 14 amino acids. DNA of the CDR3: TGCGCCAGCGGAGAGGGACTCGGACACAATGAGCAGTTCTTC. Amino acids: CASGEGLGHNEQFF.

The chain employs TRBV9 and TRBJ1-1; D gene unclear. The CDR3 loop spans 13 amino acids. V dropped 3 bases and J dropped 4 bases, with 10 bases sitting between them. Germline loops: CDR1 SGDLS, CDR2 YYNGEE. The CDR3 sequence: CASSERDGTEAFF. CDR3 bases: TGTGCCAGCAGCGAGAGGGATGGCACTGAAGCTTTCTTT.

This chain connects TRBV7-9 to TRBJ1-2; 9 bases agree with TRBD1. The trim removed 5 bases at V and 3 bases at J, leaving 13 bases unmatched. This CDR3 comprises 17 residues. Looked up from germline, CDR1 is SEHNR and CDR2 is FQNEAQ (reference sequence). CDR3 nucleotides: TGTGCCAGCAGCCCGTACATAGGACAGGGGAAATACTATGGCTACACCTTC. Translating it yields CASSPYIGQGKYYGYTF.

The gene calls are TRBV19 and TRBJ2-7; possible D gene TRBD2, 5 bases. Germline CDR1 LNHDA, CDR2 SQIVND (reference sequence). The CDR3 has 12 amino acids. V was cut by 4 bases and J by 5 bases, with 9 bases left in between. The CDR3 nucleotides read TGTGCCAGTAGTACCGAGGGCCACGAGCAGTACTTC. As protein: CASSTEGHEQYF. The full variable domain, in which reference TRBV19 and TRBJ2-7 provide the parts outside the CDR3, is DGGITQSPKYLFRKEGQNVTLSCEQNLNHDAMYWYRQDPGQGLRLIYYSQIVNDFQKGDIAEGYSVSREKKESFPLTVTSAQKNPTAFYLCASSTEGHEQYFGPGTRLTVT.

This clone was counted a single time. This chain joins TRBV27 and TRBJ2-3; D not certain. Germline CDR1 MNHEY, CDR2 SMNVEV (reference sequence). V shed 2 bases and J shed 4 bases, with 16 bases lying between them. The CDR3 runs 16 residues. This chain's CDR3 is CASSLKLIGVADTQYF. The CDR3 coding sequence is TGTGCCAGCAGTTTAAAACTAATCGGTGTCGCAGATACGCAGTATTTT.

The rearrangement joins TRBV7-2 to TRBJ1-5; a possible D gene is TRBD1 (6 bases). CDR1 is SGHTA, CDR2 FQGNSA, per germline. The V end was cut by 0 bases, the J end by 8 bases, with 14 bases between. The CDR3 is 15 amino acids. CDR3 sequence reads: CASSLAFPGVEPQHF. CDR3 in DNA: TGTGCCAGCAGCTTAGCCTTTCCAGGGGTAGAGCCCCAGCATTTT.

The chain joins TRBV19 to TRBJ1-3, with D uncertain. This CDR3 has 14 amino acids. Trimming took off 4 bases at V and 4 bases at J, with 11 bases between the two ends. Germline lookup yields CDR1 LNHDA and CDR2 SQIVND (reference sequence). The CDR3 reads CASSSPRRGNTIYF. As DNA, the CDR3 is TGTGCCAGTAGTAGTCCCCGCCGGGGAAACACCATATATTTT.